This T cell receptor beta chain was recovered during a study of spatial heterogeneity in lung cancer. Across the whole study: Beta-chain sequences were consistently detected more often than alpha-chain sequences. On average, each unique TCR and UMI combination appeared more than ten times in raw reads.

This clonotype has just a few counts. Trimming pared 4 bases from V and 5 bases from J, leaving 19 bases between. Germline V CDR1 and CDR2: SGHDT, YYEEEE. This CDR3 spans 16 amino acids. Using its own MiXCR run on the 5' RACE reads, TCRdb lists one record per CDR3 protein. The table shows about 92,000 distinct CDR3 sequences, with approximately 12% occurring only once. Sample time point: sample taken at primary tumor resection. Patients with untreated early-stage non-small cell lung cancer, numbering some 72, were the donors. In each case, whole RNA from tumor, nontumor lung or frozen PBMC was sequenced unsorted.

V gene TRBV5-6 combines with J gene TRBJ2-1; possible D gene TRBD1, 6 bases. Sequencing was performed on PBMCs, taken at surgery. The TCR sequence derives from a male donor with early-stage non-small cell lung cancer. The DNA of the CDR3 is TGTGCCAGCAGCCGCCCAGGGGCCGGGGAAGACAATGAGCAGTTCTTC. Its translation is CASSRPGAGEDNEQFF.